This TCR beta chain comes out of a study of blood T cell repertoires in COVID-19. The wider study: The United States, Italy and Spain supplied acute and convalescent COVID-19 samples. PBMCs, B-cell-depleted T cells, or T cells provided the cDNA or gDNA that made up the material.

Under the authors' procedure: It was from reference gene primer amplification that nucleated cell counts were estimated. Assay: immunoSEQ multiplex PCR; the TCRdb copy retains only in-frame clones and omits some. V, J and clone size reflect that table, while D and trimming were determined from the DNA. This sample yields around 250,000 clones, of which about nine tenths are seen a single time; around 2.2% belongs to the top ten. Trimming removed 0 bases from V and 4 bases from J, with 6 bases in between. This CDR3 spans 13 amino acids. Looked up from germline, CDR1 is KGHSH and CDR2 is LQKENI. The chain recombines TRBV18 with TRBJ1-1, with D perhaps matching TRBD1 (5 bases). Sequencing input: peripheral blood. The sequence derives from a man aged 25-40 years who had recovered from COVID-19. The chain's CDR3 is CASSPPGGTEAFF. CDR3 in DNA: TGTGCCAGCTCACCACCGGGGGGCACTGAAGCTTTCTTT.